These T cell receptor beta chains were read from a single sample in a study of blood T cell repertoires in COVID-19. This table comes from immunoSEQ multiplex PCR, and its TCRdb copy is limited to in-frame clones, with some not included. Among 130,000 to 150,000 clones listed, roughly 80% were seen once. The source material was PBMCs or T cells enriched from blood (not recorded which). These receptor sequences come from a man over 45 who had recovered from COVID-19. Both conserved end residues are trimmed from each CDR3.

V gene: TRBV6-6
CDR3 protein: ASSKRPGQPKSYCGNQPQH

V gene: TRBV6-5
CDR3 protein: ASKRGQESNQPQH

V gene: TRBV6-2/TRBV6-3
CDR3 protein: ASSPRQGLNYGYT

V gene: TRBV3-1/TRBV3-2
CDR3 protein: ASSPVGGGTSTDTQY

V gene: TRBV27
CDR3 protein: ASSLSGGTNEKLF

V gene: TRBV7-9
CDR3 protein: ASSSPTTFTDTQY

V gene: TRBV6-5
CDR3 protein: ASSYLRGSDNEKLF

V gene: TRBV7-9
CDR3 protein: ASSLDRGRDTQY

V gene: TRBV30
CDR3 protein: AWRAGSGANVLT

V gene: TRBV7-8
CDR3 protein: ASSPQGLSYGYT

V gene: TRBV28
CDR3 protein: ASSLTGNNQPQH

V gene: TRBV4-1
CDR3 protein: ASSQEARGGTEAF

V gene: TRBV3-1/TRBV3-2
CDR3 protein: ASSRSGEGMGGYT

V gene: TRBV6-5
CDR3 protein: ASKSTGSSYEQY

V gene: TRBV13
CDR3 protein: ASSERRTGLGYT

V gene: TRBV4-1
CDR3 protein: ASSQWFRGDGDQETQY

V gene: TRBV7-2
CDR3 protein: ASSQVGGFTDTQY

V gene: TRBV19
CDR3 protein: ASSVRDSSYEQY

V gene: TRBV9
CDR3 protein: ASSSGQGNRYEQY

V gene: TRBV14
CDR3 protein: ASSPDLNTGELF

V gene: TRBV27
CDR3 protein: ASTRDRAVSPLH

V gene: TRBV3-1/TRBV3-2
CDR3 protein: ASSQSQGPNSPLH

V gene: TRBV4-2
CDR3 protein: ASSRELAGGPDTQY

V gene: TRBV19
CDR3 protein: ASSLSQGALGTDTQY

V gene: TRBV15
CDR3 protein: ATSSGDSGANVLT

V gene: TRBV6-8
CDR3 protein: ASSYSPGQGTPHLNEQY

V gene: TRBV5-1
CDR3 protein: ASSPGLAGVETQY

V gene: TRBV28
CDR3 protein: ASRTPGQGKNGYT

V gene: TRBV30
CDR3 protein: AWSVRVRGRPYEQY

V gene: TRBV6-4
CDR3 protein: ASSIDTGSYGYT

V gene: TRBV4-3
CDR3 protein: ASSQDLAGASYNEQF

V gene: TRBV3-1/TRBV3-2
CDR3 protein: ASKTRAGVGYEQY